Below, 16 T cell receptor beta chains from the same sample are listed, as sequenced in a study of siplizumab effects on memory and regulatory T cells. The method was immunoSEQ multiplex PCR; TCRdb's version includes in-frame clones alone and lacks a portion of them. Here the sample spans tens of thousands of clones, roughly 96% being singletons. Input material: naive CD4+ T cells sorted from blood. Source of these receptors: a human donor in good health.

This clone was detected only once. V and J are TRBV10-3 and TRBJ1-2; D is undetermined. With 0 bases removed from V and 2 bases from J, the gap between germline ends came to 4 bases. CDR1 is ENHRY and CDR2 is SYGVKD in the germline V gene. This CDR3 region has 13 residues. DNA for the CDR3: TGTGCCATCAGTGAGTCCTACAACTATGGCTACACCTTC. It specifies CAISESYNYGYTF.

This sequence joins TRBV9 and TRBJ1-2; possible D gene TRBD1, 5 bases. The length of the CDR3 is 13 residues. V lost 3 bases to trimming and J lost 5 bases, with 11 bases between them. The germline V gene encodes CDR1 SGDLS and CDR2 YYNGEE. CDR3 bases: TGTGCCAGCAGCGCCCAGGGCGGGTATGGCTACACCTTC. This gives the protein CASSAQGGYGYTF.

Written as DNA, the CDR3 is TGTGCCAGCAGCTTACAGGGAGGGACTGAAGCTTTCTTT. Translation gives CASSLQGGTEAFF. J is TRBJ1-1 and V is TRBV5-6; D is perhaps TRBD1 (6 bases). The CDR3 runs to 13 residues. CDR1 is SGHDT, CDR2 YYEEEE, per germline. Trimming cost V 2 bases and J 5 bases, with 10 bases left between them.

V gene TRBV7-3 combines with J gene TRBJ2-1; the D gene is possibly TRBD2 (5 bases). CDR3 size: 13 residues. The V gene's germline CDR1 is SGHTA and CDR2 FQGTGA. The germline V and J ends were trimmed by 0 bases and 9 bases, with 9 bases remaining between them. CDR3 DNA: TGTGCCAGCAGCTTAACTAGCGAACTTGAGCAGTTCTTC. Encoded protein: CASSLTSELEQFF.

The chain recombines TRBV29-1 with TRBJ1-3, with 7 bases identical to TRBD1. Germline loops: CDR1 SQVTM, CDR2 ANQGSEA. With 8 bases clipped from V and 6 bases from J, the junction kept 13 bases outside the gene matches. The CDR3 is 14 amino acids. The CDR3 DNA reads as TGCAGCACCAGCTCCGGGACAGAGGAAAACACCATATATTTT. Residues: CSTSSGTEENTIYF.

The J gene is TRBJ2-5, the V gene TRBV7-2; 8 nucleotides line up with TRBD2. The CDR3 is 14 residues long. Trimming at V came to 5 bases and at J to 5 bases, leaving 7 bases not matched to a gene. The V gene's germline CDR1 is SGHTA and CDR2 FQGNSA. The chain's CDR3 is CASSLSGSGETQYF. As DNA, the CDR3 is TGTGCCAGCAGCCTAAGCGGGAGTGGGGAGACCCAGTACTTC. Drawing the rest from reference TRBV7-2 and TRBJ2-5, the complete variable domain is GAGVSQSPSNKVTEKGKDVELRCDPISGHTALYWYRQSLGQGLEFLIYFQGNSAPDKSGLPSDRFSAERTGGSVSTLTIQRTQQEDSAVYLCASSLSGSGETQYFGPGTRLLVL.

The count of this clone is one. V gene TRBV5-8 combines with J gene TRBJ2-3, with D perhaps being TRBD1 or TRBD2 (6 bases each). The CDR3 covers 16 residues. Trimming took 0 bases from V and 4 from J, leaving 15 bases between them. Germline V gene data show CDR1 as SGHTS and CDR2 as YDEGEE. The CDR3 DNA reads TGTGCCAGCAGCTTGGAGAACGGGGGCCCCCCAGATACGCAGTATTTT. Its protein is CASSLENGGPPDTQYF.

This chain joins TRBV5-4 and TRBJ1-1; TRBD1 is a possible D gene (5 bases). V was trimmed by 5 bases and J by 1 base, leaving 12 bases between them. The CDR3 extends over 14 amino acids. Germline V CDR1 and CDR2: SGHNT, YYREEE (reference sequence). CDR3 protein: CASRFKGQNTEAFF. In DNA form, the CDR3 reads TGTGCCAGCAGATTTAAAGGACAGAACACTGAAGCTTTCTTT.

The chain joins TRBV4-1 to TRBJ1-4; the D gene is possibly TRBD1 (5 bases). The CDR3 runs 15 residues. Trimming took 1 base from V and 7 from J, leaving 13 bases between them. In germline, CDR1 is MGHRA, CDR2 YSYEKL. CDR3 region: CASSQAGPGGEKLFF. DNA for the CDR3: TGCGCCAGCAGCCAAGCAGGGCCCGGAGGTGAAAAACTGTTTTTT.

This chain connects TRBV11-3 to TRBJ2-1; the match to TRBD2 covers 11 bases. V was clipped by 2 bases and J by 8 bases; unmatched bases: 5. Germline V gene sequence: CDR1 SGHNT, CDR2 YENEEA. The CDR3 loop spans 15 amino acids. CDR3 bases: TGTGCCAGCAGCTTACTAGCGGGGGGAGGCGATGAGCAGTTCTTC. Its protein is CASSLLAGGGDEQFF.

This chain joins TRBV10-1 and TRBJ2-5; maybe TRBD2 (5 bases). V lost 3 bases to trimming and J lost 4 bases, with 9 bases between them. The germline gives CDR1 WNHNN, CDR2 SYGVQD (reference sequence). The CDR3 extends over 13 amino acids. The CDR3 DNA follows: TGCGCCAGCAGTGAAAGCGGTCGAGAGACCCAGTACTTC. Amino acids: CASSESGRETQYF.

The chain employs TRBV19 and TRBJ1-6; D is uncertain. Per germline, CDR1 LNHDA and CDR2 SQIVND (reference sequence). The CDR3 consists of 16 residues. V shed 7 bases and J shed 4 bases, with 17 bases lying between them. CDR3 amino acids: CASNSQARGYNSPLHF. CDR3 sequence (DNA): TGTGCCAGTAATTCGCAGGCTCGAGGGTATAATTCACCCCTCCACTTT.

This chain connects TRBV28 to TRBJ2-6; either TRBD1 or TRBD2 may supply D (7 bases each). V lost 4 bases, J lost 2 bases, and 9 bases lay in between. Germline CDR1 reads MDHEN; CDR2 reads SYDVKM. The CDR3 loop spans 15 amino acids. CDR3 sequence: CASSSGGAGANVLTF. The CDR3 nucleotides read TGTGCCAGCAGTTCAGGGGGGGCTGGGGCCAACGTCCTGACTTTC.

This CDR3 is CASSYSRIDYEQYF. The CDR3 coding sequence is TGTGCCAGCAGTTACAGTCGTATAGACTACGAGCAGTACTTC. The chain combines TRBV6-6 with TRBJ2-7; D remains ambiguous. CDR1 and CDR2 (germline): MNHNY, SVGAGI (reference sequence). V was trimmed by 2 bases and J by 3 bases, leaving 11 bases between them. The CDR3 spans 14 residues.

The chain is built from TRBV11-2 and TRBJ1-2, with TRBD1 identical over 7 bases. This CDR3 is built from 14 residues. Trimming at V came to 11 bases and at J to 0 bases, leaving 9 bases not matched to a gene. CDR1 and CDR2 from the germline V gene are SGHAT and FQNNGV. The CDR3 nucleotides read TGTGCCGTCAGGGGGGGACTAGCTAACTATGGCTACACCTTC. Its protein is CAVRGGLANYGYTF.

This chain links TRBV19 with TRBJ1-4, with TRBD1 matching 9 bases. The CDR3 has 13 residues. Germline CDR1 and CDR2: LNHDA and SQIVND (reference sequence). Losses at the gene ends were 5 bases for V and 8 bases for J; bases not matched to a gene: 3. CDR3 protein: CASSSTGGEKLFF. The CDR3, as DNA: TGTGCCAGTAGTTCAACAGGGGGCGAAAAACTGTTTTTT.